What follows are 28 T cell receptor beta chains derived from one specimen sequenced in a study of cytomegalovirus exposure and HLA in healthy donors. The primer mix had 60 Vbeta and 13 Jbeta primers. Sequencing used immunoSEQ multiplex PCR; TCRdb keeps in-frame clones, though not all of them. This table has around 75,000 clones, around 76% appearing once. The specimen sequenced was PBMCs. The receptors were sampled from a man younger than 35 in good health and CMV-seronegative.

In its sample, this clone was seen a few times. V usage is TRBV15 and J usage is TRBJ2-1; D unclear. V gave up 3 bases and J gave up 3 bases, with 15 bases separating them. The CDR3 has 16 residues. Germline assignment: CDR1 LNHNV and CDR2 YYDKDF (reference sequence). The CDR3 sequence: CATSRAILLGYNEQFF. CDR3 nucleotides: TGTGCCACCAGCAGGGCGATATTGCTAGGCTACAATGAGCAGTTCTTC.

The J gene is TRBJ1-2, the V gene TRBV4-3; D uncertain. The CDR3 length is 15 residues. Trimming removed 0 bases from V and 6 bases from J, with 14 bases in between. Germline CDR1 and CDR2: LGHNA and YSLEER. CDR3 sequence (DNA): TGCGCCAGCAGCCAAGATATTGGGAGCACTAATGGCTACACCTTC. Encoded protein: CASSQDIGSTNGYTF.

In nucleotides, the CDR3 is TGTGCCAGCAGCGTCGCCGGGACAGGGGACAGAGAGCAGTACTTC. It specifies CASSVAGTGDREQYF. V is TRBV9 and J is TRBJ2-7, with 10 nucleotides matching TRBD1. Germline V gene data show CDR1 as SGDLS and CDR2 as YYNGEE. This CDR3 contains 15 residues. With 2 bases clipped from V and 7 bases from J, the junction kept 9 bases outside the gene matches.

The chain employs TRBV10-3 and TRBJ2-3, with 7 nucleotides matching TRBD2. The CDR3 has 15 amino acids. V lost 9 bases to trimming and J lost 2 bases; unmatched junction nucleotides: 11. The germline V gene has CDR1 ENHRY and CDR2 SYGVKD. The CDR3 spells CAIRPGRQDTDTQYF. In DNA, the CDR3 is TGTGCCATTAGACCCGGGAGGCAGGACACAGATACGCAGTATTTT.

The chain couples TRBV5-1 to TRBJ2-2, with TRBD1 matching 8 bases. The V gene end was trimmed by 2 bases and the J gene end by 6 bases; junction bases not matched to a gene: 12. CDR3 size: 17 residues. Germline values: CDR1 SGHRS, CDR2 YFSETQ. The chain's CDR3 is CASSFQGGTGGAGELFF. Written as DNA, the CDR3 is TGCGCCAGCAGCTTCCAGGGCGGGACAGGCGGGGCCGGGGAGCTGTTTTTT.

The J gene is TRBJ1-6, the V gene TRBV28; D may be TRBD1 (5 bases). This CDR3 comprises 14 residues. Trimming pared 5 bases from V and 4 bases from J, leaving 9 bases between. Germline values: CDR1 MDHEN, CDR2 SYDVKM. For the CDR3, the DNA is TGTGCCAGCAGTATCAGGGATTATAATTCACCCCTCCACTTT. It encodes CASSIRDYNSPLHF. The complete variable domain, with remaining parts taken from reference TRBV28 and TRBJ1-6, reads DVKVTQSSRYLVKRTGEKVFLECVQDMDHENMFWYRQDPGLGLRLIYFSYDVKMKEKGDIPEGYSVSREKKERFSLILESASTNQTSMYLCASSIRDYNSPLHFGNGTRLTVT.

The chain recombines TRBV4-3 with TRBJ1-1; a possible D gene is TRBD1 (6 bases). Germline V CDR1 and CDR2: LGHNA, YSLEER. This CDR3 is built from 15 residues. V was shortened by 2 bases and J by 7 bases, with 17 bases between the two germline ends. The CDR3 region is CASSQKGGRSFEAFF. The CDR3 DNA sequence: TGCGCCAGCAGCCAAAAGGGGGGGCGGTCATTTGAAGCTTTCTTT.

J is TRBJ2-7 and V is TRBV6-6; D perhaps matches TRBD2 (6 bases). Germline-derived CDR1 and CDR2 are MNHNY and SVGAGI (reference sequence). The CDR3 runs to 16 residues. V was clipped by 7 bases and J by 4 bases, with 23 bases between them. The CDR3 here is CASTQRRARTLYEQYV. The CDR3 bases are TGTGCCAGCACCCAGAGGAGGGCCAGGACCCTTTACGAGCAGTACGTC.

The rearrangement uses TRBV12-5 and TRBJ2-3; TRBD1 aligns across 8 bases. With V trimmed by 6 bases and J by 4 bases, 6 bases remained unmatched. The CDR3 is 14 amino acids. From germline, CDR1 is LGHNT and CDR2 FRNRAP. CDR3 coding DNA: TGTGCTAGTGGGACAGGGGTCACGTCAGATACGCAGTATTTT. Translating it yields CASGTGVTSDTQYF.

This clone was seen a handful of times. The chain uses TRBV6-6 and TRBJ1-4, with a tentative D call TRBD1 (5 bases). CDR3 length: 16 amino acids. V gave up 6 bases and J gave up 0 bases, with 14 bases separating them. Germline loops: CDR1 MNHNY, CDR2 SVGAGI (reference sequence). The CDR3 DNA reads as TGTGCCAGCAGAATCCCCGGGGGTGCAACTAATGAAAAACTGTTTTTT. The encoded protein is CASRIPGGATNEKLFF.

This rearrangement joins TRBV28 to TRBJ2-1, with D perhaps TRBD2 (6 bases). V dropped 6 bases and J dropped 6 bases, with 21 bases sitting between them. Germline-derived CDR1 and CDR2 are MDHEN and SYDVKM. This CDR3 comprises 16 residues. The CDR3 spells CASSFLGGRRRNEQFF. For the CDR3, the DNA is TGTGCCAGCAGCTTCCTTGGGGGGAGACGTCGCAATGAGCAGTTCTTC. Using reference TRBV28 and TRBJ2-1 for the parts outside the CDR3, the full variable domain is DVKVTQSSRYLVKRTGEKVFLECVQDMDHENMFWYRQDPGLGLRLIYFSYDVKMKEKGDIPEGYSVSREKKERFSLILESASTNQTSMYLCASSFLGGRRRNEQFFGPGTRLTVL.

This clone was observed a single time. This chain connects TRBV19 to TRBJ1-5; 8 bases align to TRBD1. Germline values: CDR1 LNHDA, CDR2 SQIVND (reference sequence). The CDR3 consists of 16 residues. After removal of 5 bases from V and 3 bases from J, the junction contained 9 bases not matched to a gene. CDR3 region: CASSVRDRTYNQPQHF. DNA for the CDR3: TGTGCCAGTAGTGTCCGGGACAGGACATACAATCAGCCCCAGCATTTT.

The chain couples TRBV6-6 to TRBJ2-5, with 10 bases lining up with TRBD1. Trimming at V came to 2 bases and at J to 4 bases, leaving 1 base not matched to a gene. CDR3 length: 14 residues. The germline gives CDR1 MNHNY, CDR2 SVGAGI (reference sequence). The CDR3 bases are TGTGCCAGCAGTTACGGGGACAGGGGAGAGACCCAGTACTTC. Its translation is CASSYGDRGETQYF.

The chain employs TRBV6-6 and TRBJ1-6, with a tentative D call TRBD1 (6 bases). The germline gives CDR1 MNHNY, CDR2 SVGAGI (reference sequence). The CDR3 is 14 residues long. The V and J ends lost 6 bases and 9 bases respectively, with 15 bases between them. CDR3 nucleotides: TGTGCCAGCAGGGATGGACTGACAGGTTCACCCCTCCACTTT. It encodes CASRDGLTGSPLHF.

This chain uses TRBV2 with TRBJ2-2; possibly TRBD1 for D (5 bases). Looked up from germline, CDR1 is SNHLY and CDR2 is FYNNEI. The CDR3 contains 15 residues. Trimming took 7 bases from V and 3 from J, leaving 15 bases between them. CDR3 DNA: TGTGCCAGCAAGGGCCAGGGATTTTACACCGGGGAGCTGTTTTTT. Its protein is CASKGQGFYTGELFF. Variable domain in full (rest from reference TRBV2 and TRBJ2-2): EPEVTQTPSHQVTQMGQEVILRCVPISNHLYFYWYRQILGQKVEFLVSFYNNEISEKSEIFDDQFSVERPDGSNFTLKIRSTKLEDSAMYFCASKGQGFYTGELFFGEGSRLTVL.

In this sample, this clone turned up a few times. The chain has TRBV5-1 and TRBJ1-1, with TRBD1 identical over 8 bases. The trim removed 3 bases at V and 1 base at J, leaving 11 bases unmatched. Germline V gives CDR1 SGHRS, CDR2 YFSETQ. CDR3 length equals 17 residues. The CDR3 protein is CASSSTGTGRGNTEAFF. The DNA for the CDR3 is TGCGCCAGCAGCTCAACCGGGACAGGTAGGGGGAACACTGAAGCTTTCTTT.

The CDR3 DNA sequence: TGTGCCAGTACCCCCCCGAGCACCGGGGAGCTGTTTTTT. Translated: CASTPPSTGELFF. The chain recombines TRBV25-1 with TRBJ2-2; D ambiguous. The germline V gene has CDR1 MGHDK and CDR2 SYGVNS. The CDR3 contains 13 residues. Trimming left V 9 bases short and J 4 bases short, with 12 bases between.

The chain is built from TRBV4-3 and TRBJ1-1, with 11 bases matching TRBD1. The V gene end was trimmed by 4 bases and the J gene end by 6 bases; junction bases not matched to a gene: 10. The germline V gene has CDR1 LGHNA and CDR2 YSLEER. The CDR3 extends over 16 amino acids. The CDR3 here is CASSRGVRTGGAEAFF. CDR3 nucleotides: TGCGCCAGCAGCCGGGGAGTGAGGACAGGGGGCGCTGAAGCTTTCTTT.

This clone was seen a handful of times. The V call is TRBV5-4, the J call TRBJ1-2; 7 nucleotides match TRBD1. Losses at the gene ends were 1 base for V and 5 bases for J; bases not matched to a gene: 11. CDR1 is SGHNT and CDR2 is YYREEE in the germline V gene (reference sequence). This CDR3 comprises 16 residues. The CDR3 region has the DNA TGTGCCAGCAGCTTGCAAGCAGGGGGATCCTTATATGGCTACACCTTC. Encoded protein: CASSLQAGGSLYGYTF.

V is TRBV11-3 and J is TRBJ2-2; 7 bases align to TRBD2. The CDR3 extends over 15 amino acids. Germline values: CDR1 SGHNT, CDR2 YENEEA. Trimming removed 5 bases from V and 0 bases from J; junction bases left unmatched: 3. The CDR3 DNA reads TGTGCCAGCAGCCCCGGGGGGACGAACACCGGGGAGCTGTTTTTT. The encoded protein is CASSPGGTNTGELFF.

J is TRBJ2-1 and V is TRBV12-5; D not resolved. In germline, CDR1 is LGHNT, CDR2 FRNRAP. The CDR3 extends over 13 amino acids. The V and J ends lost 2 bases and 2 bases respectively, with 4 bases between them. The CDR3 DNA reads as TGTGCTAGTGGTTTGTATCCCTACAATGAGCAGTTCTTC. It is translated as CASGLYPYNEQFF.

The V and J genes are TRBV5-1 and TRBJ2-6; D ambiguous. This CDR3 has 15 amino acids. Trimming removed 5 bases from V and 0 bases from J, with 9 bases in between. Germline-derived CDR1 and CDR2 are SGHRS and YFSETQ. DNA for the CDR3: TGCGCCAGCAGTACGACAAGCTCTGGGGCCAACGTCCTGACTTTC. It codes for CASSTTSSGANVLTF.

The chain carries TRBV6-1 and TRBJ1-2, with D unresolved. The V end lost 7 bases, the J end lost 6 bases, and 15 bases lay between the germline ends. Germline-derived CDR1 and CDR2 are MNHNS and SASEGT. This CDR3 comprises 13 residues. The CDR3 nucleotides are TGTGCCAGCACCCCGTGGGGAGGCGATGGCTACACCTTC. It encodes CASTPWGGDGYTF.

This chain connects TRBV28 to TRBJ1-2; possible D gene TRBD1, 5 bases. The V end lost 7 bases, the J end lost 8 bases, and 17 bases lay between the germline ends. The CDR3 spans 13 residues. Germline CDR1 and CDR2: MDHEN and SYDVKM. This CDR3 reads CASTLEGYPGYTF. The CDR3 nucleotides read TGTGCCAGCACCCTGGAGGGGTATCCAGGCTACACCTTC.

In nucleotides, the CDR3 is TGTGCCAGCAGCTTAGAGGACTCAACCGGGGAGCTGTTTTTT. This encodes CASSLEDSTGELFF. The gene calls are TRBV7-6 and TRBJ2-2, with a tentative D call TRBD2 (5 bases). Germline V gene lookup returns CDR1 SGHVS and CDR2 FNYEAQ. The CDR3 extends over 14 amino acids. The V end was cut by 1 base, the J end by 5 bases, with 8 bases between.

The chain is built from TRBV9 and TRBJ2-2; 7 bases agree with TRBD1. The CDR3 is 15 residues long. Trimming took 4 bases from V and 6 from J; bases not matched to a gene: 9. Germline CDR1 is SGDLS and CDR2 is YYNGEE. The CDR3 DNA is TGTGCCAGCAGCCCGCGACAGGGTCGCCCCGGGGAGCTGTTTTTT. This sequence encodes CASSPRQGRPGELFF.

CDR3 DNA sequence: TGTGCCAGCTCAGAGAGGGCGTCTAATGAAAAACTGTTTTTT. Translated, it gives CASSERASNEKLFF. The chain is built from TRBV18 and TRBJ1-4; no clear D. CDR3 length equals 14 residues. V was trimmed by 5 bases and J by 3 bases, leaving 10 bases between them. CDR1 is KGHSH and CDR2 is LQKENI in the germline V gene.

This chain uses TRBV5-1 with TRBJ1-2; tentative D call: TRBD1 (6 bases). V lost 0 bases, J lost 7 bases, and 10 bases lay in between. Germline CDR1 SGHRS, CDR2 YFSETQ. The length of the CDR3 is 13 residues. CDR3 DNA sequence: TGCGCCAGCAGCTTGGAAGGGGGTCGTGGCTACACCTTC. This codes for CASSLEGGRGYTF.